This record covers a single T cell receptor (beta chain). In its sample, this clonotype was seen many times. Its antigen remains undetermined. Per-nucleotide qualities are absent, and no much larger clonotype sits a single base away. This specimen comes from a study of blood T cells in healthy people across ages (dated by TCRdb to between 2014 and 2016). Regarding the complete study: Template switching captured roughly one uniquely barcoded TCR beta cDNA molecule per two T cells in model experiments. To track age-related changes in TCR beta repertoire diversity, the study relied on deep sequencing normalized with unique cDNA molecular identifiers. Donors were grouped into four age groups: young (average about 15 years), middle-aged (around 39), aged (about 59) and long-lived (roughly 80). To avoid experimental bias, donors of different ages were randomly spread across the sequencing lanes. For two donors (one aged 18 to 30 and one aged 80 or older), the study analyzed two additional independent replicas of 1 million unique cDNA reads from the same blood draw.

The CDR3 holds 11 amino acids from the cysteine to the phenylalanine. This entry keeps only the CDR3 DNA: 33 bases, framed from base 1. Trimming takes 6 bases from V and 2 bases from J, and the germline ends sit 5 bases apart. CDR1 and CDR2 are drawn from the germline V gene: MNHEY, SVGAGI. The donors were around 39 Caucasian individuals from Russia, aged roughly 6 to 90 years, who were systemically healthy. Each donor gave ten milliliters of peripheral blood, collected into EDTA-treated Vacutainer tubes. PBMCs were isolated by Ficoll-Paque density-gradient centrifugation, with at least 6 million obtained per sample. Total RNA was extracted from PBMCs with Trizol reagent, with at least 6 micrograms obtained per sample. The percentages of naive CD45RAhigh/CD27high T cells were determined by flow cytometry on a PBMC aliquot from every donor. The research as a whole found: A strong correlation was found between observed TCR beta diversity and the percentage of naive T cells measured by flow cytometry. Since profiling was done on bulk unsorted PBMCs, naive and antigen-experienced compartments could not be conclusively compared. As age increased, observed TCR beta diversity per million T cells dropped in a roughly linear way, and a significant reduction was already evident by age 40. Compared with the aged group, the long-lived group had more naive CD4+ T cells, fewer expanded clones and increased TCR diversity, suggesting age selection. Total diversity estimates from one million sequenced T cells were considered lower bounds and underestimates. Because donor CMV infection status was unknown, age-related changes in expanded clonotypes were potentially confounded.

Libraries came from 5' RACE. The instrument was an Illumina HiSeq 2500. A second PCR of about 7 to 12 cycles was performed with a sample-barcoded 5' primer and a J-beta primer mix. A template-switch 5' adaptor carrying 12 random nucleotides introduced a unique molecular identifier onto each TCR beta cDNA molecule. At least 2.5 million CDR3-containing paired-end reads were obtained from each sample. The Mint cDNA synthesis kit, primed by a TRBC-specific oligonucleotide, was used to synthesize first-strand cDNA from all RNA. Following uracil-DNA glycosylase treatment, a first 18-cycle PCR with universal primers M1SS and BC2_uni_R was performed on all cDNA. As for the original processing: For normalization, 1 million high-quality reads, each with a distinct molecular identifier, were randomly selected from each sample. Instead of being binned into consensus sequences, reads with shared molecular identifiers were discarded. CDR3 identification, clonotype clustering and error correction used MiTCR with a Q25 quality threshold and the strictest error-elimination algorithm. Lower-bound total TCR beta diversity was estimated with a nonparametric unseen species model using Euler transformation. The public sequencing data were trimmed at Q25 with fastp and processed into clonotypes with MiXCR by TCRdb, which kept only in-frame beta chains. When rows share a CDR3 protein, they turn into one entry using the most common DNA and genes. What appears here as the V and J calls and clone size reflects TCRdb's work, not the paper's. The sample contains about 650,000 distinct CDR3 sequences, approximately 29% of them found a single time. The ten biggest clones cover over 15% of the sample.

The receptor was isolated from a woman aged 80 or over in good health. Donor details come from another sample of the same person, matched by shared clones. The chain was built from TRBV6-5 and TRBJ2-7, with no D gene named confidently. Sequencing was performed on blood. The DNA reads TGTGCCAGCAGAGCAGCCTACGAGCAGTACTTC. This yields the protein CASRAAYEQYF.